The 6 T cell receptor beta chains listed next were all sequenced from one sample in a study of T cell responses to AZD1222 COVID-19 vaccine. The protocol was immunoSEQ multiplex PCR, while the TCRdb copy is restricted to in-frame clones and leaves out a portion. Here the sample spans roughly 150,000 clones, approximately 91% being singletons. This specimen consisted of peripheral blood, obtained 28 days after the second AZD1222 dose. The source is an adult who received the AZD1222 COVID-19 vaccine.

This chain links TRBV7-9 with TRBJ1-1; 9 nucleotides align to TRBD1. Germline-derived CDR1 and CDR2 are SEHNR and FQNEAQ (reference sequence). The CDR3 totals 17 residues. V shed 1 base, J shed 3 bases, and the junction held 9 bases outside the gene matches. The CDR3 spells CASSLVGTGPGDTEAFF. CDR3 nucleotides: TGTGCCAGCAGCTTAGTGGGGACAGGGCCGGGGGACACTGAAGCTTTCTTT. Based on the CDR3 plus reference TRBV7-9 and TRBJ1-1, the full variable domain is DTGVSQNPRHKITKRGQNVTFRCDPISEHNRLYWYRQTLGQGPEFLTYFQNEAQLEKSRLLSDRFSAERPKGSFSTLEIQRTEQGDSAMYLCASSLVGTGPGDTEAFFGQGTRLTVV.

The V gene is TRBV30, the J gene TRBJ1-2; TRBD1 might be the D (6 bases). Looked up from germline, CDR1 is GTSNPN and CDR2 is SVGIG (reference sequence). V was pared by 0 bases and J by 8 bases, with 16 bases between. The CDR3 has 14 residues. DNA for the CDR3: TGTGCCTGGAGTGTACGGGGGGGGCCGGGCGGCTACACCTTC. Encoded protein: CAWSVRGGPGGYTF.

This chain's CDR3 is CASWRGLEAFF. CDR3 sequence (DNA): TGTGCCAGCTGGCGTGGCCTTGAAGCTTTCTTT. The V call is TRBV2, the J call TRBJ1-1; D is uncertain. Germline values: CDR1 SNHLY, CDR2 FYNNEI. V lost 8 bases to trimming and J lost 7 bases, with 11 bases between them. The CDR3 sequence is 11 residues long.

The gene calls are TRBV27 and TRBJ1-6; D is unclear. Germline CDR1 is MNHEY and CDR2 is SMNVEV (reference sequence). The CDR3 spans 16 residues. Deletions cut 2 bases from V and 6 bases from J, with 14 bases between. The CDR3 spells CASSLGQPGPNSPLHF. The CDR3 DNA reads as TGTGCCAGCAGTTTAGGGCAGCCAGGCCCTAATTCACCCCTCCACTTT.

This clone came up once. The rearrangement links TRBV7-8 to TRBJ2-7; possibly TRBD1 for D (5 bases). The V gene's germline CDR1 is SGHVS and CDR2 FQNEAQ. The V gene lost 1 base and the J gene lost 3 bases, with 7 bases spanning the gap. The CDR3 has 13 residues. In nucleotides, the CDR3 is TGTGCCAGCAGCTTAGATCAGGGCTACGAGCAGTACTTC. Translated, it gives CASSLDQGYEQYF.

This clone has just a few counts. The chain joins TRBV2 to TRBJ1-3; 10 bases agree with TRBD1. Germline trimming cut 4 bases from V and 5 bases from J; bases unmatched to any gene: 8. Looked up from germline, CDR1 is SNHLY and CDR2 is FYNNEI. This CDR3 has 16 amino acids. CDR3 in amino acids: CASSVMGQGTRNTIYF. The DNA for the CDR3 is TGTGCCAGCAGTGTGATGGGACAGGGGACCAGAAACACCATATATTTT.